This TCR beta chain stems from a study of blood T cell repertoires in COVID-19. For the study at large: The study drew acute and convalescent COVID-19 samples from the United States, Italy and Spain. From T cells, B-cell-depleted T cells, or PBMCs came the material, which was cDNA or gDNA.

In the original processing: Amplification of reference gene primers provided the estimated nucleated cell counts. The protocol was immunoSEQ multiplex PCR, while the TCRdb copy is restricted to in-frame clones and leaves out a portion. The DNA was the basis for D and trimming; V, J and clone size are from that table. The sample carries fewer than 250,000 clones, 80% recorded once. This clonotype was obtained from a man aged 60-69 years with acute or convalescent COVID-19. Sequenced input: peripheral blood.

The CDR3 reads CASSGAGAAYEQYF. The CDR3 region has the DNA TGTGCCAGCTCCGGGGCGGGAGCAGCCTACGAGCAGTACTTC. The chain has TRBV27 and TRBJ2-7; 7 bases fit TRBD2. Germline assignment: CDR1 MNHEY and CDR2 SMNVEV (reference sequence). There are 14 residues in the CDR3. V shed 8 bases and J 2 bases; nucleotides not matched to a gene: 9.